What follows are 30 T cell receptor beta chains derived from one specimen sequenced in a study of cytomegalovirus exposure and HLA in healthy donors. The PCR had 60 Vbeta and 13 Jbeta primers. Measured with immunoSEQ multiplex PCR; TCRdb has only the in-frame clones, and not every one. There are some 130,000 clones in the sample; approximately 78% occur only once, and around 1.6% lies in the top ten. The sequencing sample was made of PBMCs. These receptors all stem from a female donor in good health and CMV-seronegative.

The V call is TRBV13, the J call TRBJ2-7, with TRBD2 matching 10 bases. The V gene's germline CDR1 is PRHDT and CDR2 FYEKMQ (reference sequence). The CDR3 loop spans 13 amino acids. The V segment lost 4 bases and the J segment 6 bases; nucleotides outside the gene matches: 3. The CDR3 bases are TGTGCCAGCAGCTCCAGCGGGGGGGGCGAGCAGTACTTC. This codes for CASSSSGGGEQYF.

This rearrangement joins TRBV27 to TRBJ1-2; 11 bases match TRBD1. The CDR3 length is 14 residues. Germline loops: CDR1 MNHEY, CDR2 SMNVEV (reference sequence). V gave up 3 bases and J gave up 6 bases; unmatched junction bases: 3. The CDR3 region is CASSLSGQGDGYTF. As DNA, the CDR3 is TGTGCCAGCAGTTTGTCGGGACAGGGGGATGGCTACACCTTC.

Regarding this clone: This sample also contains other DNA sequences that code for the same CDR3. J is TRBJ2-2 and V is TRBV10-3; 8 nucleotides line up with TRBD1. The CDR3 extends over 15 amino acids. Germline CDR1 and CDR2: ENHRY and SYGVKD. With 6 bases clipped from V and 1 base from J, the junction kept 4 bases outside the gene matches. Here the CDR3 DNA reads TGTGCCATCAGCCGACAGGGGTTGAACACCGGGGAGCTGTTTTTT. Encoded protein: CAISRQGLNTGELFF.

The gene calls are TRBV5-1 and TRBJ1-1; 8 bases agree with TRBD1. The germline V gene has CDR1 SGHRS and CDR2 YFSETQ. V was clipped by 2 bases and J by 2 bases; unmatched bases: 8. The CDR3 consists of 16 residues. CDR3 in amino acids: CASSFTPGGKNTEAFF. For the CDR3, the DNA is TGCGCCAGCAGCTTTACGCCAGGGGGCAAAAACACTGAAGCTTTCTTT.

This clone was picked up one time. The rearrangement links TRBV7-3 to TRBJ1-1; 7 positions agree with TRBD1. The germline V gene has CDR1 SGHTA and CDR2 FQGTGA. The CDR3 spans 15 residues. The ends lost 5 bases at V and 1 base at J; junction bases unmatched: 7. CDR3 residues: CASSLQGQRNTEAFF. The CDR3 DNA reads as TGTGCCAGCAGCCTACAGGGGCAGCGGAACACTGAAGCTTTCTTT.

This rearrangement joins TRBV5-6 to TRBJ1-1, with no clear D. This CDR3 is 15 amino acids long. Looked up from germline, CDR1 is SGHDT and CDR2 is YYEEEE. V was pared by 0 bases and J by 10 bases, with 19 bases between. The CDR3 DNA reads TGTGCCAGCAGCTTGGATATGGCGGAAGTGACTAGAGCTTTCTTT. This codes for CASSLDMAEVTRAFF.

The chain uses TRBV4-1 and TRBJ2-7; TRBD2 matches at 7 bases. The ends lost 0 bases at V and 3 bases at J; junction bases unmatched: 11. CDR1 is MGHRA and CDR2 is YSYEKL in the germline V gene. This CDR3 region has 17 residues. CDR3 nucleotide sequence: TGCGCCAGCAGCCAAGATTACGGGTGGGGGGAGGGCTACGAGCAGTACTTC. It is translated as CASSQDYGWGEGYEQYF.

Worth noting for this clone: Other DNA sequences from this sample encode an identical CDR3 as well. The CDR3 DNA follows: TGCAGTGCGGGGACTAGCGGGACGCAGTATTTT. Protein sequence: CSAGTSGTQYF. The genes are TRBV20-1 and TRBJ2-3, with 12 positions matching TRBD2. The J segment lost 9 bases and the V segment lost 6 bases, leaving 1 base of the junction unmatched. Germline lookup yields CDR1 DFQATT and CDR2 SNEGSKA (reference sequence). The CDR3 loop spans 11 amino acids.

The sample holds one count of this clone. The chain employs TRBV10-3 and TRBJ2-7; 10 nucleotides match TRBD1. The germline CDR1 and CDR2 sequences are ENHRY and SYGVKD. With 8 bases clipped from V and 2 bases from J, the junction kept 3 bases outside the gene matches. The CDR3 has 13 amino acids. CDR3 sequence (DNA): TGTGCCATCGGGGGGACAGGGGCCTACGAGCAGTACTTC. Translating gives CAIGGTGAYEQYF.

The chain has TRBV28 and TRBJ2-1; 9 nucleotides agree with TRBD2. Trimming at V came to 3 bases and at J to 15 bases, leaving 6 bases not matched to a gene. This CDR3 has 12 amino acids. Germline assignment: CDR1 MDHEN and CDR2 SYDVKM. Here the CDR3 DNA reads TGTGCCAGCAGTTTGGGCGGGAGGGCCCCGTTCTTC. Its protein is CASSLGGRAPFF.

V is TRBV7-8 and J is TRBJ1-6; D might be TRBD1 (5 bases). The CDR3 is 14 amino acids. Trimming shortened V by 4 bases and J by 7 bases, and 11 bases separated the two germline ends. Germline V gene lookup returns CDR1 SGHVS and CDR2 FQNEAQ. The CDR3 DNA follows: TGTGCCAGCAGCTATGGGGCCAAGAATTCACCCCTCCACTTT. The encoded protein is CASSYGAKNSPLHF.

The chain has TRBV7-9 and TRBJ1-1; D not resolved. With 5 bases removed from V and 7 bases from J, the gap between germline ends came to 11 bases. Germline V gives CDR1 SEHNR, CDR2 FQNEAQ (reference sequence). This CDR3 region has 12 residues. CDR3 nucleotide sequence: TGTGCCAGCAGCCTAACACGGGGTGAAGCTTTCTTT. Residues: CASSLTRGEAFF.

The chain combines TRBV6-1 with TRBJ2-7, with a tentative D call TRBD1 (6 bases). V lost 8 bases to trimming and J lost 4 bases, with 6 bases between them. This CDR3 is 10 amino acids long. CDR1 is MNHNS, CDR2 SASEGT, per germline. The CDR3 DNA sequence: TGTGCCAGCGGACAGTACGAGCAGTACTTC. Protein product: CASGQYEQYF.

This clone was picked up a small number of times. The CDR3: CASRLLYGYTF. The CDR3 nucleotides read TGTGCCAGCAGACTCCTCTATGGCTACACCTTC. This chain uses TRBV28 with TRBJ1-2; no clear D gene. From germline, CDR1 is MDHEN and CDR2 SYDVKM. The CDR3 runs to 11 residues. Trimming stripped 6 bases from V and 4 bases from J, with 6 bases between.

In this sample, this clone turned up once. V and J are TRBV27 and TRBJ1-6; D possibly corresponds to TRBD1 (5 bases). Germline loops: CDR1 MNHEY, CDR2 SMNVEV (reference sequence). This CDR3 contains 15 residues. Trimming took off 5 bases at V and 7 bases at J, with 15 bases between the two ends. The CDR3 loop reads CASSPGTQTNSPLHF. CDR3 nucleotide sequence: TGTGCCAGCAGTCCGGGGACTCAGACCAATTCACCCCTCCACTTT.

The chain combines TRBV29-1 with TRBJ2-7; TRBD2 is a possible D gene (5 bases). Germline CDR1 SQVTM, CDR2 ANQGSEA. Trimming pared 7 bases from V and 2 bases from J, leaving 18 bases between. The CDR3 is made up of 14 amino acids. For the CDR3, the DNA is TGCAGCGCATTGCGTGGGAGCGGTCCCTACGAGCAGTACTTC. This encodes CSALRGSGPYEQYF.

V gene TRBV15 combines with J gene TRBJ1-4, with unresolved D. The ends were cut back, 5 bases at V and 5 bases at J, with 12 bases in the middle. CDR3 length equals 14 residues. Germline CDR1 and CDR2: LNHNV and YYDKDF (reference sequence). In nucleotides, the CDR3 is TGTGCCACCAGCCTCGGACTGGGAAATGAAAAACTGTTTTTT. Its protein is CATSLGLGNEKLFF.

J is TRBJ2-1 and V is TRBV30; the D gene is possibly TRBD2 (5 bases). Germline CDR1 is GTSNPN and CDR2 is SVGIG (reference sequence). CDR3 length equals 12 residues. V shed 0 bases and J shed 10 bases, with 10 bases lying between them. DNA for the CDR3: TGTGCCTGGAGTGTCGGGGTGGCCGAGCAGTTCTTC. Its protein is CAWSVGVAEQFF.

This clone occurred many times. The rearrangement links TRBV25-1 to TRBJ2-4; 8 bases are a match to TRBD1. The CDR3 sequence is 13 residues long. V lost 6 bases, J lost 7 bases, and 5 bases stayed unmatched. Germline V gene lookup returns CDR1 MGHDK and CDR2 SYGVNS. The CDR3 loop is CASSLTGANIQYF. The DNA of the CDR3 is TGTGCCAGCAGCCTGACAGGGGCGAACATTCAGTACTTC. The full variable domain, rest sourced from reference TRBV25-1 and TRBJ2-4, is EADIYQTPRYLVIGTGKKITLECSQTMGHDKMYWYQQDPGMELHLIHYSYGVNSTEKGDLSSESTVSRIRTEHFPLTLESARPSHTSQYLCASSLTGANIQYFGAGTRLSVL.

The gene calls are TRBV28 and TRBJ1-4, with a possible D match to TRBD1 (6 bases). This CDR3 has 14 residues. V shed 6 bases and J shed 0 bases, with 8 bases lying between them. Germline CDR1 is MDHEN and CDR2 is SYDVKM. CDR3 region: CASSRTATNEKLFF. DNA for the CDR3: TGTGCCAGCAGCAGGACAGCAACTAATGAAAAACTGTTTTTT.

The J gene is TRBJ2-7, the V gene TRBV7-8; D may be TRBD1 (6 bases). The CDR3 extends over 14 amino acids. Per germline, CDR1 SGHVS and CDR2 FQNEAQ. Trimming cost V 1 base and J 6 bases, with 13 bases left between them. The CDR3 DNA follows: TGTGCCAGCAGCTTAGGTGGACAGCCCAGCGAGCAGTACTTC. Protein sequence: CASSLGGQPSEQYF. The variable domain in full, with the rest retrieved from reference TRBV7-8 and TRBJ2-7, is GAGVSQSPRYKVAKRGQDVALRCDPISGHVSLFWYQQALGQGPEFLTYFQNEAQLDKSGLPSDRFFAERPEGSVSTLKIQRTQQEDSAVYLCASSLGGQPSEQYFGPGTRLTVT.

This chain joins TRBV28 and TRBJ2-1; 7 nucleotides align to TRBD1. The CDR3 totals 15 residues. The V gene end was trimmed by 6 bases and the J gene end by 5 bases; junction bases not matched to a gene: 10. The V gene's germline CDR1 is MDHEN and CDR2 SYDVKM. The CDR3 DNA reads TGTGCCAGCAGCCAAATCCGGGACAGCAACAATGAGCAGTTCTTC. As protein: CASSQIRDSNNEQFF.

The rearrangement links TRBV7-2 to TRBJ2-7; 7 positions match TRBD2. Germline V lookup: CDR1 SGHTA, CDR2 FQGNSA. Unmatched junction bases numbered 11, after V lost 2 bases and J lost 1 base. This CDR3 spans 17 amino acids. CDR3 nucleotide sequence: TGTGCCAGCAGCTTAAAGGCTAGCGGTAACCCTTCCTACGAGCAGTACTTC. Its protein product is CASSLKASGNPSYEQYF.

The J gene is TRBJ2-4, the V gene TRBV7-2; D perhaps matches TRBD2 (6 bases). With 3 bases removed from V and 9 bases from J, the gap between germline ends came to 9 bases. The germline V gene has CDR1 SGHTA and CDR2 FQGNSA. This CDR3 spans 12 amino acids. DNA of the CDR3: TGTGCCAGCAGCTTGGGGGGAACCATTCAGTACTTC. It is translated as CASSLGGTIQYF.

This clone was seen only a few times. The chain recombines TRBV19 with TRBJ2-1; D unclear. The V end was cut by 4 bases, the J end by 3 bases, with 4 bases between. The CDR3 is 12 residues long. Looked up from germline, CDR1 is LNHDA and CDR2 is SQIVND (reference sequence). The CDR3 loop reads CASSSYYNEQFF. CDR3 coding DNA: TGTGCCAGTAGTAGCTACTACAATGAGCAGTTCTTC.

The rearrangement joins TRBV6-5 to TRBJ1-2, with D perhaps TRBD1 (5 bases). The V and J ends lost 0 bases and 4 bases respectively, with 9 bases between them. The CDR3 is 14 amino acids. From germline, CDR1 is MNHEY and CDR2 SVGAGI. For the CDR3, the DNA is TGTGCCAGCAGTTACTCACAGGACACCTATGGCTACACCTTC. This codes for CASSYSQDTYGYTF.

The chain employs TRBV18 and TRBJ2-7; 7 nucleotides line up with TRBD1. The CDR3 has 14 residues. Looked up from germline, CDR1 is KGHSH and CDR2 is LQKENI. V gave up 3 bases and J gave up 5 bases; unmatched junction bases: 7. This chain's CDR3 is CASSPQGVSNEQYF. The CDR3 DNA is TGTGCCAGCTCACCGCAGGGGGTATCGAACGAGCAGTACTTC.

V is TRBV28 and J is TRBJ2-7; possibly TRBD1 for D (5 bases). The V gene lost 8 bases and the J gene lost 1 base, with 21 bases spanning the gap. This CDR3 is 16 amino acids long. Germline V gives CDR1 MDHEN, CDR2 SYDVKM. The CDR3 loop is CASVPSTGHGSYEQYF. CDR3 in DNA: TGTGCCAGCGTACCTTCAACAGGACACGGGTCCTACGAGCAGTACTTC. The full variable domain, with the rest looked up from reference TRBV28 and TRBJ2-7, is DVKVTQSSRYLVKRTGEKVFLECVQDMDHENMFWYRQDPGLGLRLIYFSYDVKMKEKGDIPEGYSVSREKKERFSLILESASTNQTSMYLCASVPSTGHGSYEQYFGPGTRLTVT.

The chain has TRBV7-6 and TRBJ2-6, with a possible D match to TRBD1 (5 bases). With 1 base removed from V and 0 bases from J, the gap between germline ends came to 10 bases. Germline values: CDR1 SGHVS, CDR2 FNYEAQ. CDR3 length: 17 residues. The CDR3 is CASSLEAGISGANVLTF. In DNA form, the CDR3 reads TGTGCCAGCAGCTTAGAGGCAGGGATCTCTGGGGCCAACGTCCTGACTTTC. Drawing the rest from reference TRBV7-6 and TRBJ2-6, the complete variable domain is GAGVSQSPRYKVTKRGQDVALRCDPISGHVSLYWYRQALGQGPEFLTYFNYEAQQDKSGLPNDRFSAERPEGSISTLTIQRTEQRDSAMYRCASSLEAGISGANVLTFGAGSRLTVL.

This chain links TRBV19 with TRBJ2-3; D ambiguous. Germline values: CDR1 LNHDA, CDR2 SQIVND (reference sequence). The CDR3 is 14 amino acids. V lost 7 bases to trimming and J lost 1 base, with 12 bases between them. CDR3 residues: CASTHVVGTDTQYF. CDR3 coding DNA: TGTGCCAGTACCCATGTAGTCGGCACAGATACGCAGTATTTT.